The clone carrying this T cell receptor beta chain was counted many times. Its antigen is unknown. V lost 5 bases, J lost 7 bases, and 6 bases stayed unmatched. Germline V gene sequence: CDR1 SEHNR, CDR2 FQNEAQ (reference sequence). The CDR3 length is 13 residues. This entry belongs to a study of T cell repertoires in cytomegalovirus infection. Overall study findings and caveats: Frequencies of public TCR beta families were cumulated, and this identified carriers of CMV plus the relevant HLA.

TCRdb fed the reads into MiXCR, producing one record per CDR3 protein. This table has approximately 550,000 distinct CDR3 sequences, 15% to 20% appearing once. The chain recombines TRBV7-9 with TRBJ2-7; 9 bases match TRBD2. This receptor was obtained from a human donor in good health (CMV status not recorded). Some clones in this sample may be carry-over from other donors' samples. Sequenced material: CD8+ T cells from PBMCs. The CDR3 is CASSAGLAQEQYF. CDR3 DNA sequence: TGTGCCAGCAGCGCCGGACTAGCGCAGGAGCAGTACTTC.